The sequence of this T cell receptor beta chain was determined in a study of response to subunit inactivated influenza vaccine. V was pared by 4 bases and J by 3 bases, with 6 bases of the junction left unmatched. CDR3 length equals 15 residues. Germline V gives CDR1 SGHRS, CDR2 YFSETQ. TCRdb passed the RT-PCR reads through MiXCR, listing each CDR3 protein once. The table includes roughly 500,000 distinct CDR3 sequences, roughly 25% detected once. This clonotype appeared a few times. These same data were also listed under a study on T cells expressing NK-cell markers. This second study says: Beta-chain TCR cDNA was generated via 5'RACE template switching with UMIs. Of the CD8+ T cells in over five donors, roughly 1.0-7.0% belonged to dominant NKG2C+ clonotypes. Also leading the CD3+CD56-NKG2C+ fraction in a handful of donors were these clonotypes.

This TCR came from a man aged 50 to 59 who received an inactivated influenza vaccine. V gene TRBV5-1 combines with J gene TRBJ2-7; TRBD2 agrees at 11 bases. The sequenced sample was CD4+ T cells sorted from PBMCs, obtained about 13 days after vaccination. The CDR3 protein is CASSPDGTSGYEQYF. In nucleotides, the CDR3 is TGCGCCAGCAGCCCCGACGGGACTAGCGGCTACGAGCAGTACTTC.